Presented here are 21 T cell receptor beta chains from one specimen sequenced in a study of cytomegalovirus exposure and HLA in healthy donors (dated by TCRdb to about 2017). Library generation was performed with the immunoSEQ multiplex PCR assay. As stored in TCRdb, this immuneACCESS dataset retains in-frame rearrangements with V and J assigned. A fraction of the clones does not appear; measured against another copy, unresolved V genes explain less than half of the discrepancy, and the remainder lacks a known reason. Counted in this sample were around 52,000 clones; over 90% of them appeared once. The top ten clonotypes cover around 5.8% of the sample. The specimen was PBMCs. All receptors derive from a woman aged 18-35 years in good health and CMV-seronegative.

This clone was detected only once. This chain uses TRBV28 with TRBJ2-3; 11 bases are a match to TRBD2. Germline V CDR1 and CDR2: MDHEN, SYDVKM. CDR3 length equals 20 residues. J lost 2 bases, V lost 3 bases, and 16 bases had no gene match. CDR3 in amino acids: CASSLIPGRVAGGTTDTQYF. The CDR3 DNA follows: TGTGCCAGCAGTTTGATCCCAGGTCGAGTAGCGGGGGGGACCACAGATACGCAGTATTTT.

The chain carries TRBV7-9 and TRBJ1-4, with a weak D call TRBD1 (6 bases). The CDR3 covers 14 residues. Germline CDR1 is SEHNR and CDR2 is FQNEAQ (reference sequence). Trimming pared 10 bases from V and 5 bases from J, leaving 17 bases between. CDR3 loop: CATIGGTRNEKLFF. The CDR3 nucleotides are TGTGCCACCATTGGTGGGACACGGAATGAAAAACTGTTTTTT.

The chain has TRBV4-3 and TRBJ1-4; D gene ambiguous. Trimming took 2 bases from V and 4 from J, leaving 14 bases between them. In germline, CDR1 is LGHNA, CDR2 YSLEER. The CDR3 has 16 amino acids. In nucleotides, the CDR3 is TGCGCCAGCAGCCAATCCCGGCAGCGCCGTAATGAAAAACTGTTTTTT. This gives the protein CASSQSRQRRNEKLFF.

V usage is TRBV6-1 and J usage is TRBJ2-3; possibly TRBD1 for D (5 bases). In germline, CDR1 is MNHNS, CDR2 SASEGT. V was trimmed by 4 bases and J by 6 bases, leaving 14 bases between them. This CDR3 comprises 14 residues. The CDR3: CASSGRQITDTQYF. For the CDR3, the DNA is TGTGCCAGCAGTGGACGACAGATTACCGATACGCAGTATTTT.

The chain carries TRBV7-9 and TRBJ2-2; D unresolved. The V gene lost 7 bases and the J gene lost 6 bases, with 15 bases spanning the gap. Germline V CDR1 and CDR2: SEHNR, FQNEAQ (reference sequence). The CDR3 is 14 amino acids. CDR3 sequence (DNA): TGTGCCAGCATCGACCCTGACCGGGCCGGGGAGCTGTTTTTT. Translated, it gives CASIDPDRAGELFF.

The chain recombines TRBV7-6 with TRBJ2-5; tentative D call: TRBD2 (5 bases). CDR3 length equals 15 residues. V was shortened by 1 base and J by 1 base, with 10 bases between the two germline ends. Looked up from germline, CDR1 is SGHVS and CDR2 is FNYEAQ. The CDR3 DNA is TGTGCCAGCAGCTTAGTTAGCGCGAGCCAAGAGACCCAGTACTTC. This codes for CASSLVSASQETQYF.

The chain is built from TRBV15 and TRBJ2-6; 8 nucleotides agree with TRBD1. The CDR3 sequence is 21 residues long. The trim removed 2 bases at V and 0 bases at J, leaving 15 bases unmatched. The germline CDR1 and CDR2 sequences are LNHNV and YYDKDF (reference sequence). The CDR3 bases are TGTGCCACCAGCAGACTCCCCGTGAGGGACAGGACAAACTCTGGGGCCAACGTCCTGACTTTC. Its protein is CATSRLPVRDRTNSGANVLTF.

The chain has TRBV11-2 and TRBJ2-7, with TRBD2 matching 8 bases. J gave up 10 bases and V 1 base, and 9 bases lay outside the gene matches. The CDR3 has 14 residues. Per germline, CDR1 SGHAT and CDR2 FQNNGV. The CDR3 DNA follows: TGTGCCAGCAGCTTAGGGGGCGGGAGGATTCCTCAGTACGTC. This gives the protein CASSLGGGRIPQYV.

V usage is TRBV18 and J usage is TRBJ1-5, with a possible D match to TRBD1 (6 bases). Germline assignment: CDR1 KGHSH and CDR2 LQKENI. V lost 3 bases and J lost 5, with 11 bases in between. CDR3 length: 14 residues. CDR3 protein: CASSPGQNYQPQHF. As DNA, the CDR3 is TGTGCCAGCTCACCCGGACAGAATTATCAGCCCCAGCATTTT.

CDR3 coding DNA: TGCGCCAGCAGCCACCCCTCGGCAGGGTTTCCACCCCTCCACTTT. Amino acid sequence: CASSHPSAGFPPLHF. The rearrangement uses TRBV4-1 and TRBJ1-6; possible D gene TRBD1, 5 bases. Germline lookup yields CDR1 MGHRA and CDR2 YSYEKL. The CDR3 covers 15 residues. V was cut by 3 bases and J by 11 bases, with 17 bases left in between.

The chain links TRBV12-1 to TRBJ2-1; the D segment call TRBD2 is taken from the table without a DNA check. TRBV12-1 is annotated as a pseudogene. The CDR3 runs 17 residues. The CDR3 DNA is TGTGCCAGCAGCTTTCGCCGACTAGCGGGGGTGGTGGGTGAGCAGTTCTTC. Amino acids: CASSFRRLAGVVGEQFF.

The chain has TRBV18 and TRBJ2-1, with D tentatively TRBD2 (6 bases). The V gene's germline CDR1 is KGHSH and CDR2 LQKENI. The length of the CDR3 is 15 residues. Trimming cost V 5 bases and J 5 bases, with 16 bases left between them. The DNA of the CDR3 is TGTGCCAGCTCAGCGCCGGGACTTACCAACAATGAGCAGTTCTTC. Encoded protein: CASSAPGLTNNEQFF.

The chain has TRBV15 and TRBJ1-3; D is unclear. Germline V gene data show CDR1 as LNHNV and CDR2 as YYDKDF (reference sequence). This CDR3 is 13 amino acids long. Between the trimmed V and J ends, which lost 5 bases and 1 base, there was a span of 6 bases. The CDR3 protein is CATSWSSGNTIYF. CDR3 in DNA: TGTGCCACCAGCTGGAGTTCTGGAAACACCATATATTTT.

The CDR3 sequence: CASSIPGAGKAYNEQFF. CDR3 DNA: TGTGCCAGTAGTATACCAGGAGCGGGAAAAGCCTACAATGAGCAGTTCTTC. V and J are TRBV19 and TRBJ2-1; TRBD2 agrees at 7 bases. From germline, CDR1 is LNHDA and CDR2 SQIVND (reference sequence). The CDR3 runs to 17 residues. V was clipped by 2 bases and J by 2 bases; unmatched bases: 9.

V and J are TRBV4-2 and TRBJ2-2; 7 bases fit TRBD2. Unmatched junction bases numbered 8, after V lost 1 base and J lost 9 bases. Germline lookup yields CDR1 LGHNA and CDR2 YNFKEQ. CDR3 length: 15 amino acids. Written as DNA, the CDR3 is TGTGCCAGCAGCCAAGGGACTAGTAAGGGCCGGGAGCTGTTTTTT. Translated: CASSQGTSKGRELFF.

The rearrangement joins TRBV5-1 to TRBJ1-1; 9 bases match TRBD1. This CDR3 region has 14 residues. The V and J ends lost 1 base and 7 bases, in that order; junction bases with no gene match: 5. Germline CDR1 and CDR2: SGHRS and YFSETQ. The CDR3 DNA follows: TGCGCCAGCAGCTTGACAGGGGGCTCAATTGAAGCTTTCTTT. It codes for CASSLTGGSIEAFF.

The chain links TRBV14 to TRBJ1-6; TRBD1 might be the D (5 bases). V shed 1 base and J shed 6 bases, with 22 bases lying between them. CDR1 is SGHDN, CDR2 FVKESK, per germline. The CDR3 length is 19 residues. The chain's CDR3 is CASSQGVGGARAFNSPLHF. In nucleotides, the CDR3 is TGTGCCAGCAGCCAAGGAGTAGGAGGGGCTCGGGCTTTTAATTCACCCCTCCACTTT. The full variable domain, rest sourced from reference TRBV14 and TRBJ1-6, is EAGVTQFPSHSVIEKGQTVTLRCDPISGHDNLYWYRRVMGKEIKFLLHFVKESKQDESGMPNNRFLAERTGGTYSTLKVQPAELEDSGVYFCASSQGVGGARAFNSPLHFGNGTRLTVT.

The V gene is TRBV4-3, the J gene TRBJ2-1, with TRBD2 matching 8 bases. The ends lost 0 bases at V and 4 bases at J; junction bases unmatched: 2. Per the germline V gene, CDR1 is LGHNA and CDR2 is YSLEER. The CDR3 has 15 amino acids. The chain's CDR3 is CASSQELAEYNEQFF. For the CDR3, the DNA is TGCGCCAGCAGCCAAGAACTAGCGGAGTACAATGAGCAGTTCTTC.

The chain employs TRBV5-1 and TRBJ1-2, with D maybe TRBD1 (5 bases). Germline V lookup: CDR1 SGHRS, CDR2 YFSETQ. Trimming pared 4 bases from V and 4 bases from J, leaving 14 bases between. CDR3 length: 14 residues. CDR3 residues: CASSPLGQAYGYTF. CDR3 DNA: TGCGCCAGCAGCCCCCTGGGGCAGGCCTATGGCTACACCTTC.

This clone was seen a single time. V gene TRBV6-1 combines with J gene TRBJ2-3; 7 bases line up with TRBD2. Germline V gene sequence: CDR1 MNHNS, CDR2 SASEGT. This CDR3 is 15 amino acids long. V shed 4 bases and J 0 bases; nucleotides not matched to a gene: 4. The CDR3, as DNA: TGTGCCAGCAGTGGGGCGGGAGCCAGCACAGATACGCAGTATTTT. Translating it yields CASSGAGASTDTQYF.

The chain combines TRBV7-2 with TRBJ1-2; D not resolved. This CDR3 spans 14 amino acids. V was shortened by 9 bases and J by 2 bases, with 16 bases between the two germline ends. Germline loops: CDR1 SGHTA, CDR2 FQGNSA. The CDR3 sequence is CASTRAGINYGYTF. The CDR3 DNA reads as TGTGCCAGTACGCGAGCAGGCATCAACTATGGCTACACCTTC.